This is a list of T cell receptor beta chains from one sample in a study of identical twins. TCRdb re-analysed the 5' RACE reads in MiXCR, keeping a single row per CDR3 protein. Among some 330,000 distinct CDR3 sequences, around 9.7% were seen once, and the ten largest hold 8% to 10%. The specimen was naive T cells sorted from blood. The receptors were sampled from a woman aged 50 to 60 in good health. CDR3s include the opening cysteine and the closing phenylalanine or tryptophan. D genes are given only for firm matches. Some rows mark clone size as missing; the rest say once, few, many or name a class of expanded clone.

>TRBV12-3/TRBV12-4|NA|TRBD1|TRBJ2-7
TGTGCCAGCAGTTTGGGTCAGGGGGCGGTAAGTCGGTACTTC
CASSLGQGAVSRYF
>TRBV5-6|NA|NA|TRBJ2-4
TGTGCCAGCAGCTTGGGGCAGGGGATAGCCAAAAACATTCAGTACTTC
CASSLGQGIAKNIQYF
>TRBV28|NA|NA|TRBJ1-2
TGTGCCTCTACTAAGCAGAGCTATGGCTACACCTTC
CASTKQSYGYTF
>TRBV12-3/TRBV12-4|few|TRBD1|TRBJ1-2
TGTGCCAGCAGTTTAAGGTCAAGGGGGCATGGCTACACCTTC
CASSLRSRGHGYTF
>TRBV4-1|few|NA|TRBJ1-2
TGCGCCAGCAGCCAAGAAAGGCTAGACAGGAACTATGGCTACACCTTC
CASSQERLDRNYGYTF
>TRBV29-1|NA|TRBD1|TRBJ1-1
TGCAGCGTGGGGGGACAGGGTCACACTGAAGCTTTCTTT
CSVGGQGHTEAFF
>TRBV29-1|few|TRBD2|TRBJ2-1
TGCAGCGTTGAAGGGACTAGCGGGAGGGGCTACAATGAGCAGTTCTTC
CSVEGTSGRGYNEQFF
>TRBV12-3/TRBV12-4|few|TRBD1|TRBJ2-1
TGTGCCAGCAGTTGGTTCCAGGGGGATGAGCAGTTCTTC
CASSWFQGDEQFF
>TRBV14|NA|TRBD2|TRBJ2-5
TGTGCCAGCAGCCAAGGACTAGCGGGAGGGAGATGGGAGACCCAGTACTTC
CASSQGLAGGRWETQYF
>TRBV9|NA|NA|TRBJ2-1
TGTGCCAGCAGCGCCAGGGTAGTGGCCTACAATGAGCAGTTCTTC
CASSARVVAYNEQFF
>TRBV10-2|few|NA|TRBJ2-2
TGCGCCAGCGGTGTAACCGGGGAGCTGTTTTTT
CASGVTGELFF
>TRBV20-1|many|NA|TRBJ1-1
TGCAGTGCTAGCCCGACGGATGAAGCTTTCTTT
CSASPTDEAFF
>TRBV20-1|NA|NA|TRBJ1-2
TGCAGTGTGCTGGTGTCCGGGGAGGGCTATGGCTACACCTTC
CSVLVSGEGYGYTF